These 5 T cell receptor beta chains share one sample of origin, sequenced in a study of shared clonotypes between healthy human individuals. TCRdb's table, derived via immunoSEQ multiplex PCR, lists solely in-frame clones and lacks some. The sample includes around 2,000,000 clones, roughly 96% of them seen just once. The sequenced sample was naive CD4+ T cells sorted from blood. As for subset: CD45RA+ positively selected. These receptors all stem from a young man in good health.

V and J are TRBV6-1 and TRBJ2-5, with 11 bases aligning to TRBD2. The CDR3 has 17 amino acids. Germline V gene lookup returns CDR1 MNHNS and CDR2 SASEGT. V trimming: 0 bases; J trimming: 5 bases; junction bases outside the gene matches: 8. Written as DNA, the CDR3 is TGTGCCAGCAGTGAAGCGAGGAGACTAGCGGGGAAGGAGACCCAGTACTTC. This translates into CASSEARRLAGKETQYF.

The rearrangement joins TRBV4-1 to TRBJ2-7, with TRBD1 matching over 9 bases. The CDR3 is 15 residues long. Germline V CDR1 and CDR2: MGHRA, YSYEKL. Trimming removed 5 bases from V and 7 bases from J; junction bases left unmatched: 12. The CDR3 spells CASSFTGTGPGEQYF. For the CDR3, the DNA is TGCGCCAGCAGCTTCACCGGGACAGGGCCGGGGGAGCAGTACTTC.

CDR3 DNA: TGTGCCAGCAGCTTAGACCTGCAGACCCGCTATGGCTACACCTTC. It translates to CASSLDLQTRYGYTF. The chain recombines TRBV7-9 with TRBJ1-2, with no clear D. Trimming took off 1 base at V and 4 bases at J, with 13 bases between the two ends. Germline-derived CDR1 and CDR2 are SEHNR and FQNEAQ (reference sequence). The CDR3 runs to 15 residues.

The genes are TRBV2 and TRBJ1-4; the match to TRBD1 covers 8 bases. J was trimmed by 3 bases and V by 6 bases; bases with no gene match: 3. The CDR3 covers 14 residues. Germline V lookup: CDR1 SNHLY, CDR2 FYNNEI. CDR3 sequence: CASRRDRPNEKLFF. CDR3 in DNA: TGTGCCAGCAGGAGGGACAGGCCTAATGAAAAACTGTTTTTT.

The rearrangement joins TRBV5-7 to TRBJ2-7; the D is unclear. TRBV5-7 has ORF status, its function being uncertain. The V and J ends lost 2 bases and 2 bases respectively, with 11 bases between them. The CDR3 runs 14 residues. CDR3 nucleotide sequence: TGTGCCAGCAGCTTAAGACGGACCCCCTACGAGCAGTACTTC. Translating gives CASSLRRTPYEQYF.